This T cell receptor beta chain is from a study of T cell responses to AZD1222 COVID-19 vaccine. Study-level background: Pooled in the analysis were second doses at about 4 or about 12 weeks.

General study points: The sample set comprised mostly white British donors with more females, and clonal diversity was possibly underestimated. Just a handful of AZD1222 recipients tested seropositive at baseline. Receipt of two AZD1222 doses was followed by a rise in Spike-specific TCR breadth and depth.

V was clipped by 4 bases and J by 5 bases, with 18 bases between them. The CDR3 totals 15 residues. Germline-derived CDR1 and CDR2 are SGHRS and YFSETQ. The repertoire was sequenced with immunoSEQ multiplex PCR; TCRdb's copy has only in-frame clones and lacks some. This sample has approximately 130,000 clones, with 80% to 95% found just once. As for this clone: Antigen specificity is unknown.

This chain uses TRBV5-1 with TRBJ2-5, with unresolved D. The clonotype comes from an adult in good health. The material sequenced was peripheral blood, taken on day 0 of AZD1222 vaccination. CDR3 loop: CASSPGVAKGETQYF. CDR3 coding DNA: TGCGCCAGCAGCCCGGGCGTTGCAAAAGGGGAGACCCAGTACTTC.